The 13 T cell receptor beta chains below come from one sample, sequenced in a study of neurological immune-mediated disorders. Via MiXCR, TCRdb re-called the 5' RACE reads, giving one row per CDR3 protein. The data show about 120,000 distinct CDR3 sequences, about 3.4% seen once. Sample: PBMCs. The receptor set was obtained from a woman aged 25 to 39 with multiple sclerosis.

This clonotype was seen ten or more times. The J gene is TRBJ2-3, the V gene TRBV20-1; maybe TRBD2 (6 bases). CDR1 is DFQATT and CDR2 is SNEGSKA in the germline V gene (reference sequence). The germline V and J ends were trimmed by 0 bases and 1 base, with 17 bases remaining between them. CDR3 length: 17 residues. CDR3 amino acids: CSARDRAPGGGTDTQYF. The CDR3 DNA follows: TGCAGTGCTAGAGATAGGGCTCCCGGGGGAGGCACAGATACGCAGTATTTT.

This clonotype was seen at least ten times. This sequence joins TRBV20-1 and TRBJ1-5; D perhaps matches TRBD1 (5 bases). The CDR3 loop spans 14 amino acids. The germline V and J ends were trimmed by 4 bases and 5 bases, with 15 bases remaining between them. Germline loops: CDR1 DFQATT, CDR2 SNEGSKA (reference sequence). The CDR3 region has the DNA TGCAGTGCTATACTCCAGGGCGGTTATCAGCCCCAGCATTTT. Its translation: CSAILQGGYQPQHF.

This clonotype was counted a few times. CDR3 residues: CASSSVSNYGYTF. CDR3 nucleotide sequence: TGTGCCAGCAGTTCCGTATCTAACTATGGCTACACCTTC. V gene TRBV12-3 or TRBV12-4 combines with J gene TRBJ1-2; D remains ambiguous. The CDR3 is made up of 13 amino acids. The V end lost 4 bases, the J end lost 0 bases, and 6 bases lay between the germline ends.

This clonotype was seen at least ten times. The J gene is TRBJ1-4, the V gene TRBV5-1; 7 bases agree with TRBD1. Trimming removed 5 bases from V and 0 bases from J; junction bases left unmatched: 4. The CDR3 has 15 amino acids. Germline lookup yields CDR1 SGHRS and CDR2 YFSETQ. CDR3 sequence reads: CASSRGTATNEKLFF. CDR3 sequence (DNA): TGCGCCAGCAGTCGGGGGACAGCAACTAATGAAAAACTGTTTTTT.

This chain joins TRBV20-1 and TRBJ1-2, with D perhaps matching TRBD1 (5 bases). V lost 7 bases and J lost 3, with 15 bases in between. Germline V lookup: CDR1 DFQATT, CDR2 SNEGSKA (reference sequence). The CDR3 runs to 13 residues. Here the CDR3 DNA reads TGCAGTGATAGTAAAAAGGGACACTATGGCTACACCTTC. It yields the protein CSDSKKGHYGYTF.

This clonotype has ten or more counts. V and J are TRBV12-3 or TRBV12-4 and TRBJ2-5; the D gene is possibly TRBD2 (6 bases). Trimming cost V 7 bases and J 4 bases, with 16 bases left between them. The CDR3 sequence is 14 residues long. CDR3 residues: CASTRGGWAETQYF. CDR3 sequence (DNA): TGTGCCAGCACCAGAGGAGGGTGGGCAGAGACCCAGTACTTC.

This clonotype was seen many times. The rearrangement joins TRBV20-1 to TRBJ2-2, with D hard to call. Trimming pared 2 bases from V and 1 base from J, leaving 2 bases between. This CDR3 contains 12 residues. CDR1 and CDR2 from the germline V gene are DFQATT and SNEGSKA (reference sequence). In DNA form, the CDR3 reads TGCAGTGCTAGACAGAACACCGGGGAGCTGTTTTTT. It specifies CSARQNTGELFF.

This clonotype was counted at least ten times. DNA for the CDR3: TGCAGTGCTGAGTCCCCCAATCAGCCCCAGCATTTT. Its translation is CSAESPNQPQHF. This rearrangement joins TRBV20-1 to TRBJ1-5, with no clear D. V was cut by 5 bases and J by 3 bases, with 8 bases left in between. Germline V gene sequence: CDR1 DFQATT, CDR2 SNEGSKA (reference sequence). This CDR3 comprises 12 residues.

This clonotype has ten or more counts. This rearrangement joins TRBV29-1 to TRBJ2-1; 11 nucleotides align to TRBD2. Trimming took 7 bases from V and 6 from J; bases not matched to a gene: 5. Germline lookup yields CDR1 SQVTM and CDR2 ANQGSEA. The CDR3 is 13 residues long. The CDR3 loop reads CSAWTSGPNEQFF. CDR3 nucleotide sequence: TGCAGCGCCTGGACTAGCGGGCCCAATGAGCAGTTCTTC.

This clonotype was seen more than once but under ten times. DNA of the CDR3: TGTGCCAGCAGCAAGCTGACTAGCGGGGTCGAAGCCAAAAACATTCAGTACTTC. It codes for CASSKLTSGVEAKNIQYF. The V and J genes are TRBV7-9 and TRBJ2-4; TRBD2 agrees at 11 bases. This CDR3 comprises 18 residues. After removal of 5 bases from V and 0 bases from J, the junction contained 9 bases not matched to a gene. Germline CDR1 is SEHNR and CDR2 is FQNEAQ (reference sequence). Filled out from reference TRBV7-9 and TRBJ2-4, the complete variable domain reads DTGVSQNPRHKITKRGQNVTFRCDPISEHNRLYWYRQTLGQGPEFLTYFQNEAQLEKSRLLSDRFSAERPKGSFSTLEIQRTEQGDSAMYLCASSKLTSGVEAKNIQYFGAGTRLSVL.

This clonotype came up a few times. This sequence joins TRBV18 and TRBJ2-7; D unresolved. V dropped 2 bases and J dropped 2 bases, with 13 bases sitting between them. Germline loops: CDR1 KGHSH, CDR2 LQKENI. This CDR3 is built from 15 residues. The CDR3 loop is CASSPLASAPYEQYF. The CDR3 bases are TGTGCCAGCTCACCATTGGCCTCGGCCCCCTACGAGCAGTACTTC.

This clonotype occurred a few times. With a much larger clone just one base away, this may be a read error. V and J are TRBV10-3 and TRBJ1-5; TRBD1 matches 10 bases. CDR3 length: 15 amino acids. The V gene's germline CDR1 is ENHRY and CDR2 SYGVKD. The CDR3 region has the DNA TGTGCCATCAGTGCGACAGGGGGCTGGTATCAGCACCAGCATTTT. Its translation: CAISATGGWYQHQHF.

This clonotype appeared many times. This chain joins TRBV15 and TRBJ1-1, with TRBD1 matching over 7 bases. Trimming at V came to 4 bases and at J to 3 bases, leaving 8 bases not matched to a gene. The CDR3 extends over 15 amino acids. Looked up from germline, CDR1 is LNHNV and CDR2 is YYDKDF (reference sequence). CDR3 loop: CATSNQQGLDTEAFF. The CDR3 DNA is TGTGCCACCAGCAACCAACAGGGGTTGGACACTGAAGCTTTCTTT.